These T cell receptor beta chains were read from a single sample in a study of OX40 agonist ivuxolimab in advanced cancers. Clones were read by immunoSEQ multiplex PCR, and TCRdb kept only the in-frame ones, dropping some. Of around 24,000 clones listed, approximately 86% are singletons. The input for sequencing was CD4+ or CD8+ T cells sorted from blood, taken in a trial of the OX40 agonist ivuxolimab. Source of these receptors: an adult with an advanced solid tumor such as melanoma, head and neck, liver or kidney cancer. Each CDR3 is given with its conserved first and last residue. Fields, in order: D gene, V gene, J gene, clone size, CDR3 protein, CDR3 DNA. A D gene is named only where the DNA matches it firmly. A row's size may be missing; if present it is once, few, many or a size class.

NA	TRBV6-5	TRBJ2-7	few	CASSYAGTGYEQYF	TGTGCCAGCAGTTACGCCGGGACGGGGTACGAGCAGTACTTC
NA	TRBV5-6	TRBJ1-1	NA	CASSLGTNTEAFF	TGTGCCAGCAGCTTGGGTACGAACACTGAAGCTTTCTTT
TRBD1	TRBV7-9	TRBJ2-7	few	CASSLEGGGYEQYF	TGTGCCAGCAGCTTAGAAGGGGGCGGCTACGAGCAGTACTTC
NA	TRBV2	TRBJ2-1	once	CASPSTPTLGNEQFF	TGTGCCAGCCCATCGACCCCTACTTTGGGGAATGAGCAGTTCTTC
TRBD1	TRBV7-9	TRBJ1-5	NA	CASSPPTGDQPQHF	TGTGCCAGCAGCCCGCCGACAGGGGATCAGCCCCAGCATTTT
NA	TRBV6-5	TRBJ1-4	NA	CASRPAYNEKLFF	TGTGCCAGCCGGCCGGCCTATAATGAAAAACTGTTTTTT
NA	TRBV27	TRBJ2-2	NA	CASSLSDGLANTGELFF	TGTGCCAGCAGTTTATCGGACGGACTTGCGAACACCGGGGAGCTGTTTTTT
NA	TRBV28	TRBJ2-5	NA	CASSSPRWVGVLGETQYF	TGTGCCAGCAGTTCCCCGCGGTGGGTAGGGGTGTTGGGGGAGACCCAGTACTTC
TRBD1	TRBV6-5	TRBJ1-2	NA	CASSSDRAEANYGYTF	TGTGCCAGCAGTTCCGACAGGGCGGAAGCTAACTATGGCTACACCTTC
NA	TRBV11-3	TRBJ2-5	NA	CASSPGINQETQYF	TGTGCCAGCAGCCCCGGGATCAACCAAGAGACCCAGTACTTC
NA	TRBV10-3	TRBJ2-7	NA	CAIRGDSYEQYF	TGTGCCATCAGGGGAGACTCCTACGAGCAGTACTTC
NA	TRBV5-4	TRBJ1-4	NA	CASSLGADEKLFF	TGTGCCAGCAGCTTGGGAGCCGATGAAAAACTGTTTTTT
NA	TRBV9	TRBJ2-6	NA	CASSVDRISGANVLTF	TGTGCCAGCAGCGTCGACAGAATCTCTGGGGCCAACGTCCTGACTTTC
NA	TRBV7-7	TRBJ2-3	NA	CASSLAAAHQTDTQYF	TGTGCCAGCAGCTTAGCGGCGGCACATCAGACAGATACGCAGTATTTT
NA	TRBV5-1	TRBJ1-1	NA	CASSLKVDYTEAFF	TGCGCCAGCAGCTTGAAGGTAGACTACACTGAAGCTTTCTTT
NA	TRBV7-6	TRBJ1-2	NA	CASSLAGSLYGYTF	TGTGCCAGCAGCTTAGCGGGCTCCCTCTATGGCTACACCTTC
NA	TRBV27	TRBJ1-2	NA	CASRSRGSQNYGYTF	TGTGCCAGCAGATCCCGGGGCTCCCAAAACTATGGCTACACCTTC
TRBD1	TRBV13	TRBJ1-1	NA	CASSPRGTEAFF	TGTGCCAGCAGCCCCAGGGGGACTGAAGCTTTCTTT
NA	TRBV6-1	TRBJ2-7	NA	CASSEVVSSYEQYF	TGTGCCAGCAGTGAAGTGGTGAGCTCCTACGAGCAGTACTTC
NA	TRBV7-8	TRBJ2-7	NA	CASSSVSQPYEQYF	TGTGCCAGCAGCTCCGTCAGCCAACCCTACGAGCAGTACTTC
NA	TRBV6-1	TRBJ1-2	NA	CASSDQHRNNYGYTF	TGTGCCAGCAGTGATCAACATAGAAATAACTATGGCTACACCTTC
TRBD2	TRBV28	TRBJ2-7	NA	CASRQTSGGIYEQYF	TGTGCCAGCAGGCAAACTAGCGGGGGAATCTACGAGCAGTACTTC
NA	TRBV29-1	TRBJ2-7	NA	CSVEKGYQQYF	TGCAGCGTTGAAAAGGGGTACCAGCAGTACTTC
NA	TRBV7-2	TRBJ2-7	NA	CASSLMGGNEQYF	TGTGCCAGCAGCTTGATGGGGGGCAACGAGCAGTACTTC
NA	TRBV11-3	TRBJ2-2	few	CASSLWGATGELFF	TGTGCCAGCAGCTTATGGGGGGCTACCGGGGAGCTGTTTTTT
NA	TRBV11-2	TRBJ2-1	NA	CASSLEEFNEQFF	TGTGCCAGCAGCTTAGAAGAATTCAATGAGCAGTTCTTC
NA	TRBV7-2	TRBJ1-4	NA	CASSLPDSPNEKLFF	TGTGCCAGCAGCTTACCGGACAGTCCTAATGAAAAACTGTTTTTT
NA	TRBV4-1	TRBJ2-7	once	CASSQGLSYEQYF	TGCGCCAGCAGCCAAGGGCTCTCCTACGAGCAGTACTTC